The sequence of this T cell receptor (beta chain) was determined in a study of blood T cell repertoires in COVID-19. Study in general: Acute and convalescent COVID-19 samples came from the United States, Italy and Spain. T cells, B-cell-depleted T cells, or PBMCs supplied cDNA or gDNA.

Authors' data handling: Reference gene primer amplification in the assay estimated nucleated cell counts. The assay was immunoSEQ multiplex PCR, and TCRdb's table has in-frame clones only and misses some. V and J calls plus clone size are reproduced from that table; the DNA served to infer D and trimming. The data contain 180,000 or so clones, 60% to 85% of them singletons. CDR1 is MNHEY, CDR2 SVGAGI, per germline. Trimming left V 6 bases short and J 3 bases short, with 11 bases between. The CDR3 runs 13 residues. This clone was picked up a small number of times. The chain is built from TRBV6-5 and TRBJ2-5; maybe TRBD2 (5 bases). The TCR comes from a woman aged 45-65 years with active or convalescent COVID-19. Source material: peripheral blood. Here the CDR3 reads CASRLASKETQYF. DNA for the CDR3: TGTGCCAGCAGGTTAGCGAGCAAAGAGACCCAGTACTTC.